These 24 T cell receptor beta chains originate from one sample sequenced in a study of blood T cells in healthy people across ages. Primers used in a second PCR of roughly 6 to 11 cycles were a sample-barcoded 5' primer and a J-beta primer mix. Via MiXCR, TCRdb re-called the 5' RACE reads, giving one row per CDR3 protein. The profile shows some 1.4 million distinct CDR3 sequences, about 43% of them singletons. Input material: blood. These receptors were collected from a woman aged 18-29 years in good health.

This clonotype was observed a handful of times. The chain carries TRBV6-6 and TRBJ1-2; the D is unclear. The ends were cut back, 3 bases at V and 0 bases at J, with 17 bases in the middle. The germline V gene has CDR1 MNHNY and CDR2 SVGAGI (reference sequence). This CDR3 is built from 17 residues. The CDR3 nucleotides are TGTGCCAGCAGTTATCTGGAAACGCTCCTCGCTAACTATGGCTACACCTTC. Protein product: CASSYLETLLANYGYTF.

The sample holds many counts of this clonotype. V gene TRBV7-2 combines with J gene TRBJ2-3; D uncertain. The CDR3 sequence is 13 residues long. V was clipped by 4 bases and J by 8 bases, with 13 bases between them. Germline V gene sequence: CDR1 SGHTA, CDR2 FQGNSA. CDR3: CASSSLWAATQYF. DNA for the CDR3: TGTGCCAGCAGCTCTTTGTGGGCTGCTACGCAGTATTTT.

The chain joins TRBV5-1 to TRBJ2-1; TRBD2 agrees at 15 bases. From germline, CDR1 is SGHRS and CDR2 YFSETQ. The V segment lost 1 base and the J segment 4 bases; nucleotides outside the gene matches: 15. This CDR3 contains 21 residues. CDR3 coding DNA: TGCGCCAGCAGCTTGCCGACTCGGACTAGCGGGGGGGCGACCCTATACAATGAGCAGTTCTTC. As protein: CASSLPTRTSGGATLYNEQFF.

The gene calls are TRBV6-5 and TRBJ1-6; D unclear. This CDR3 contains 14 residues. The germline V and J ends were trimmed by 6 bases and 4 bases, with 10 bases remaining between them. CDR1 is MNHEY and CDR2 is SVGAGI in the germline V gene. In DNA form, the CDR3 reads TGTGCCAGCAGCCCAGCCGCATATAATTCACCCCTCCACTTT. It is translated as CASSPAAYNSPLHF.

This clonotype has ten or more counts. This chain joins TRBV12-3 or TRBV12-4 and TRBJ1-3; D is possibly TRBD1 (6 bases). This CDR3 spans 14 amino acids. The V end lost 6 bases, the J end lost 3 bases, and 12 bases lay between the germline ends. As DNA, the CDR3 is TGTGCCAGCAGCCCTCAGGGGAGTGGAAACACCATATATTTT. Amino acids: CASSPQGSGNTIYF.

The chain recombines TRBV5-1 with TRBJ1-1, with 8 bases aligning to TRBD1. The J segment lost 1 base and the V segment lost 4 bases, leaving 6 bases of the junction unmatched. Germline V gives CDR1 SGHRS, CDR2 YFSETQ. The CDR3 runs 15 residues. CDR3 nucleotides: TGCGCCAGCAGCCCCAGACAGGGGAAGAACACTGAAGCTTTCTTT. It yields the protein CASSPRQGKNTEAFF.

J is TRBJ1-4 and V is TRBV5-1; 11 nucleotides align to TRBD1. The CDR3 is 16 residues long. J gave up 8 bases and V 1 base, and 7 bases lay outside the gene matches. Looked up from germline, CDR1 is SGHRS and CDR2 is YFSETQ. The CDR3 spells CASSLPGTGGFEKLFF. The CDR3, as DNA: TGCGCCAGCAGCTTGCCCGGGACAGGGGGATTCGAAAAACTGTTTTTT.

This rearrangement joins TRBV20-1 to TRBJ2-7, with TRBD2 matching 7 bases. CDR1 DFQATT and CDR2 SNEGSKA come from the germline V gene (reference sequence). This CDR3 has 14 amino acids. V shed 3 bases, J shed 5 bases, and the junction held 10 bases outside the gene matches. The CDR3 region has the DNA TGCAGTGCTAGGAGACTAGCAACTAGTAACGAGCAGTACTTC. Protein sequence: CSARRLATSNEQYF.

The V gene is TRBV20-1, the J gene TRBJ2-7; 7 bases are a match to TRBD2. Germline V gives CDR1 DFQATT, CDR2 SNEGSKA (reference sequence). The V and J ends lost 3 bases and 7 bases, in that order; junction bases with no gene match: 9. This CDR3 has 13 amino acids. CDR3 DNA: TGCAGTGCTAGGCGGGAGATATACAATGAGCAGTACTTC. As protein: CSARREIYNEQYF.

The chain employs TRBV10-2 and TRBJ2-3; D is possibly TRBD1 or TRBD2 (5 bases each). The V gene lost 7 bases and the J gene lost 1 base, with 12 bases spanning the gap. The CDR3 sequence is 14 residues long. Germline V lookup: CDR1 WSHSY, CDR2 SAAADI. CDR3 DNA sequence: TGCGCCAGCACCCGGGACGCGCGCACAGATACGCAGTATTTT. Encoded protein: CASTRDARTDTQYF.

The chain uses TRBV9 and TRBJ1-6; D remains ambiguous. CDR1 is SGDLS, CDR2 YYNGEE, per germline. CDR3 length: 14 amino acids. V was pared by 0 bases and J by 5 bases, with 6 bases between. As DNA, the CDR3 is TGTGCCAGCAGCGTAGGGACCGATAATTCACCCCTCCACTTT. Its translation: CASSVGTDNSPLHF.

This clonotype was seen a handful of times. A clone one base away is much larger, so this may be a read error. The chain employs TRBV2 and TRBJ2-5, with D uncertain. The V gene's germline CDR1 is SNHLY and CDR2 FYNNEI. The CDR3 is made up of 12 amino acids. As DNA, the CDR3 is TGTGCCAGCAGGGAAGCCAAAGAGACCCAGTACTTC. Amino acid sequence: CASREAKETQYF. Complete variable domain (other parts from reference TRBV2 and TRBJ2-5): EPEVTQTPSHQVTQMGQEVILRCVPISNHLYFYWYRQILGQKVEFLVSFYNNEISEKSEIFDDQFSVERPDGSNFTLKIRSTKLEDSAMYFCASREAKETQYFGPGTRLLVL.

The genes are TRBV29-1 and TRBJ2-5; tentatively, D is TRBD1 or TRBD2 (5 bases each). Judging by the DNA end, TRBJ2-1 fits better; the J call may be wrong. The CDR3 extends over 12 amino acids. The germline V gene has CDR1 SQVTM and CDR2 ANQGSEA. The CDR3, as DNA: TGCAGCGTTGGGGACGGCCAAGAGACCCAGTTCTTC. Its translation: CSVGDGQETQFF.

The V call is TRBV3-1, the J call TRBJ2-4; tentative D call: TRBD2 (5 bases). Trimming removed 4 bases at V and 3 bases at J, with 16 bases between. The CDR3 runs to 16 residues. From germline, CDR1 is LGHDT and CDR2 YNNKEL (reference sequence). In DNA, the CDR3 is TGTGCCAGCAGCCCGGGTCCAGGACTGGACAAAAACATTCAGTACTTC. It codes for CASSPGPGLDKNIQYF.

Comment on this clonotype: Germline is not matched at one junction end, which may reflect a read error. This rearrangement joins TRBV5-1 to TRBJ1-1; no reliable D call. In germline, CDR1 is SGHRS, CDR2 YFSETQ. The CDR3 length is 14 residues. The CDR3 DNA reads as TGCGCCAGCAGCTTTGCCTTAATGAACACTGGAGCTTTCTTT. Translation: CASSFALMNTGAFF.

This chain uses TRBV6-5 with TRBJ1-5; a weak D match, TRBD1 (6 bases). CDR3 length: 14 amino acids. V lost 3 bases and J lost 4, with 10 bases in between. The germline V gene encodes CDR1 MNHEY and CDR2 SVGAGI. CDR3 DNA sequence: TGTGCCAGCAGTTATGGACAGAGTAATCAGCCCCAGCATTTT. It encodes CASSYGQSNQPQHF.

Only a few counts were recorded for this clonotype. The chain links TRBV7-9 to TRBJ2-4; D not resolved. In germline, CDR1 is SEHNR, CDR2 FQNEAQ (reference sequence). CDR3 length equals 15 residues. V shed 8 bases and J shed 0 bases, with 14 bases lying between them. The DNA of the CDR3 is TGTGCCAGCGGCGTGGAACGCCTAGCCAAAAACATTCAGTACTTC. This sequence encodes CASGVERLAKNIQYF.

This clonotype was picked up a small number of times. V usage is TRBV9 and J usage is TRBJ2-3, with D perhaps matching TRBD2 (7 bases). CDR3 length equals 14 residues. The ends were cut back, 3 bases at V and 5 bases at J, with 13 bases in the middle. Germline V lookup: CDR1 SGDLS, CDR2 YYNGEE. The DNA of the CDR3 is TGTGCCAGCAGCGGAGGGGGGGCCGGAGATACGCAGTATTTT. Amino acids: CASSGGGAGDTQYF.

This clonotype was recorded a few times. V and J are TRBV15 and TRBJ2-1, with TRBD2 matching over 11 bases. CDR1 and CDR2 from the germline V gene are LNHNV and YYDKDF (reference sequence). The CDR3 is 13 residues long. With 6 bases clipped from V and 6 bases from J, the junction kept 1 base outside the gene matches. CDR3 in amino acids: CATRTSGVNEQFF. Here the CDR3 DNA reads TGTGCCACCAGGACTAGCGGGGTCAATGAGCAGTTCTTC.

This clonotype has a handful of counts. The chain combines TRBV12-3 or TRBV12-4 with TRBJ1-5, with a weak D call TRBD1 (5 bases). Trimming removed 3 bases from V and 9 bases from J, with 18 bases in between. The CDR3 is 15 amino acids. CDR3 protein: CASSLNTGGPLPQHF. CDR3 bases: TGTGCCAGCAGTTTGAACACGGGGGGACCTCTGCCCCAGCATTTT.

The chain employs TRBV5-8 and TRBJ1-5; D gene ambiguous. Trimming removed 0 bases from V and 4 bases from J, with 8 bases in between. The CDR3 is made up of 14 amino acids. CDR1 is SGHTS and CDR2 is YDEGEE in the germline V gene. In nucleotides, the CDR3 is TGTGCCAGCAGCTTGGGACCTTATAATCAGCCCCAGCATTTT. Translation gives CASSLGPYNQPQHF.

The table lists this clonotype with a few counts. The chain recombines TRBV4-1 with TRBJ1-3, with D possibly matching TRBD1 (6 bases). Trimming pared 4 bases from V and 1 base from J, leaving 17 bases between. The V gene's germline CDR1 is MGHRA and CDR2 YSYEKL. The CDR3 has 17 residues. CDR3 in amino acids: CASSRSRTGLSGNTIYF. CDR3 coding DNA: TGCGCCAGCAGCCGATCGAGAACAGGGCTGTCTGGAAACACCATATATTTT.

V and J are TRBV27 and TRBJ2-1; tentatively, D is TRBD1 or TRBD2 (5 bases each). Looked up from germline, CDR1 is MNHEY and CDR2 is SMNVEV (reference sequence). Trimming shortened V by 10 bases and J by 13 bases, and 17 bases separated the two germline ends. The CDR3 is 11 amino acids. CDR3 sequence reads: CATLVGETQFF. The CDR3 bases are TGTGCCACCCTCGTGGGGGAGACCCAGTTCTTC.

This clonotype was picked up a small number of times. The chain has TRBV10-3 and TRBJ2-2; D is undetermined. CDR3 length: 13 amino acids. Germline loops: CDR1 ENHRY, CDR2 SYGVKD. The V gene lost 6 bases and the J gene lost 5 bases, with 10 bases spanning the gap. As DNA, the CDR3 is TGTGCCATCAGCACTGAGGCGACCGGGGAGCTGTTTTTT. This codes for CAISTEATGELFF.